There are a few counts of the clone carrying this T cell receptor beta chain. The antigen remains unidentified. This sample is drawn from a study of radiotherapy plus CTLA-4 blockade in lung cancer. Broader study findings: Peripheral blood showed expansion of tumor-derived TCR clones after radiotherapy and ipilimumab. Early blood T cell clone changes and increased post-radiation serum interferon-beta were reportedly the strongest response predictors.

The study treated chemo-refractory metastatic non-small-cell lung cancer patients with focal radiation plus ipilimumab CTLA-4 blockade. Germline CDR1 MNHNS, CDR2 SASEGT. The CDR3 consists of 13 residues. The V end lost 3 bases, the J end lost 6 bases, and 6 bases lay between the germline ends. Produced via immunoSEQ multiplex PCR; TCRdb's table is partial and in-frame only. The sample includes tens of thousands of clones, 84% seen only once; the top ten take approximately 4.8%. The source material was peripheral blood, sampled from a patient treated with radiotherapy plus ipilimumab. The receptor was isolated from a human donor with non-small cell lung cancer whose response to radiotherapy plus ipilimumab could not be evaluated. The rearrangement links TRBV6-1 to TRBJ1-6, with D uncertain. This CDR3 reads CASSDRINSPLHF. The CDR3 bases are TGTGCCAGCAGTGACAGGATTAATTCACCCCTCCACTTT.